This record looks at one TCR beta chain sequence and its context. It has no known antigen specificity. Base qualities are missing; no much larger clone stands one base away. This record belongs to a study of OX40 agonist ivuxolimab in advanced cancers. With respect to the entire study: The costimulatory receptor OX40 (CD134) was targeted by ivuxolimab, a fully human IgG2 agonistic monoclonal antibody. Intravenous ivuxolimab was administered to patients every 2 weeks at six dose levels: 0.01, 0.1, 0.3, 1.5, 3 and 10 mg/kg. Of the roughly 51 dose-escalation patients, hepatocellular carcinoma was present in approximately 20, melanoma in roughly 15, renal cell carcinoma in 9 and head and neck cancer in 9. In the dose-escalation cohort, around four fifths of patients were male, and the mean age was around 60 years, with a range of about 23 to 85. Prior anti-PD-1, anti-PD-L1 or anti-CTLA-4 therapy was permitted, and approximately 40% of dose-escalation patients had received checkpoint inhibitors. Three dose-escalation patients achieved partial responses, one with hepatocellular carcinoma and two with cutaneous melanoma. Peripheral TCRbeta sequencing was intended to test whether TCR sequence diversity was altered and clonal T-cell expansion was caused by ivuxolimab. The monotherapy dose-escalation portion (N = 52 patients) of the phase I ivuxolimab trial is reported in the paper.

The CDR3 starts with the cysteine, ends with the phenylalanine, and has 14 residues. CDR3 DNA only is kept here, 42 bases in frame from base 1. Based on the germline V gene (reference sequence), the CDR1 and CDR2 sequences are MNHEY and SMNVEV. The V and J ends are trimmed by 8 bases and 0 bases, leaving 13 bases between them. Patients with autoimmune disease history or receiving systemic immunosuppression were excluded from the trial. In every dose cohort, peripheral blood was drawn for TCR sequencing at baseline, cycle 4 day 1, and cycle 7 day 1. The samples were taken from a phase I, first-in-human, multicenter, open-label dose-escalation trial of ivuxolimab. Adults with locally advanced or metastatic melanoma, renal cell carcinoma, hepatocellular carcinoma or head and neck squamous cell carcinoma were enrolled in the trial. Before TCR sequencing, CD4+ T cells and CD8+ T cells from peripheral blood were sorted into separate populations.

On the study overall, not on this receptor specifically: Partial responders in the 0.1-3.0 mg/kg groups had among the lowest normalized peripheral clonal expansion, especially among CD8+ T cells. The antigen specificity of the peripheral T cells that underwent clonal expansion was not determined. Low levels of normalized T-cell clonal expansion were also shown by some nonresponding patients. After ivuxolimab, CD8+ T cells had more expanded clones than CD4+ T cells on average. Clonal expansion of both CD4+ and CD8+ blood T cells was observed from baseline to week 6 at doses 0.1 to 3.0 mg/kg.

Genomic DNA was isolated from the sorted cells so that the TCRbeta CDR3 region could be sequenced. The immunoSEQ Assay was used to sequence the TCRbeta CDR3 regions. The immuneACCESS repertoire file appears here via TCRdb, limited to in-frame rearrangements. These files lack a portion of the clones; in checked studies, under half of the deficit traces to unresolved V genes, and the cause of the others is not known. This sample has about 83,000 clones in its table, and about 93% of those were observed once. 0.4% to 0.55% of the sample is in the top ten clones. This sequence uses TRBV27 and TRBJ1-2, and possibly TRBD1, on 5 matching bases. Sequencing was performed on CD4+ or CD8+ T cells sorted from blood, taken in a trial of the OX40 agonist ivuxolimab. This receptor was obtained from an adult with an advanced solid tumor such as melanoma, head and neck, liver or kidney cancer. The encoded CDR3 is CASARGYANYGYTF. The DNA sequence is TGTGCCAGCGCTAGGGGTTATGCTAACTATGGCTACACCTTC.